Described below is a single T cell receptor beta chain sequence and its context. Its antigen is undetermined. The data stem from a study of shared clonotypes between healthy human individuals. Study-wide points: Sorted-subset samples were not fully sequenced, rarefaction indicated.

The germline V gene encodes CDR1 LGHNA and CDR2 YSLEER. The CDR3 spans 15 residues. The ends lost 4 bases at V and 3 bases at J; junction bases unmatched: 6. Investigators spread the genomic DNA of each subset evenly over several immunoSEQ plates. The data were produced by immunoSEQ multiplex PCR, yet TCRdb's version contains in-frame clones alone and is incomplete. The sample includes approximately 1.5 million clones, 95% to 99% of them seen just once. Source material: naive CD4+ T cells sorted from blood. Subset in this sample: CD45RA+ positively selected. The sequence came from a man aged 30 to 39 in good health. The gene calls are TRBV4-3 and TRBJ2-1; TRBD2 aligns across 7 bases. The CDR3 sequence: CASSRREERYNEQFF. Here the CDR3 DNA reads TGCGCCAGCAGCCGTCGGGAGGAGCGCTACAATGAGCAGTTCTTC.